A selection of T cell receptor beta chains follows, all from one sample in a study of vaccination and CD4 T cells after COVID-19. Antigens for these TCRs are unknown. A single record per CDR3 protein comes from TCRdb applying MiXCR to the PCR reads. The profile shows 25,000 to 30,000 distinct CDR3 sequences, 50% of them singletons. This sample comprised CD4+ T cells from blood, cultured in vitro, obtained before SARS-CoV-2 vaccination. All receptors derive from a human donor who received a COVID-19 vaccine. The CDR3 runs from the conserved cysteine through the conserved F or W. The D gene is left open where the match is weak. Expanded clones get a size class; other rows say once, few or many, or leave the size out.

TRBV6-1,TRBJ2-2,-,-,TGTGCCAGCAGATCGGGACAAGTGAACACCGGGGAGCTGTTTTTT,CASRSGQVNTGELFF
TRBV19,TRBJ1-4,-,-,TGTGCCAGTACCCCAAGGGACGGGTATAATGAAAAACTGTTTTTT,CASTPRDGYNEKLFF
TRBV12-3/TRBV12-4,TRBJ1-1,-,-,TGTGCCAGCATCATCTTGGGAGGGAGGGGCACTGAAGCTTTCTTT,CASIILGGRGTEAFF
TRBV7-2,TRBJ2-5,-,-,TGTGCCAGCAGCATACCCAGTCGGGGGCTCGCCTCGGAGACCCAGTACTTC,CASSIPSRGLASETQYF
TRBV7-3,TRBJ1-1,-,TRBD1,TGTGCCAGCAGCCTGACAGGGACGAACACTGAAGCTTTCTTT,CASSLTGTNTEAFF
TRBV11-3,TRBJ1-6,-,-,TGTGCCAGCAGCCCTCGGTGGGATTCACCCCTCCACTTT,CASSPRWDSPLHF
TRBV29-1,TRBJ2-3,-,-,TGCAGCGTTGAAAAGGCTAGCACAGATACGCAGTATTTT,CSVEKASTDTQYF
TRBV7-9,TRBJ2-5,few,TRBD2,TGTGCCAGCAGCCCCCGCGGTAGCGGGGTACAACAAGAGACCCAGTACTTC,CASSPRGSGVQQETQYF
TRBV6-2/TRBV6-3,TRBJ2-3,-,-,TGTGCCAGCAGTTACCTCGGGACGCAGTATTTT,CASSYLGTQYF
TRBV6-1,TRBJ1-2,few,TRBD1,TGTGCCAGCAGTAGGGACAGGGAATTAACGAGTGGCTACACCTTC,CASSRDRELTSGYTF
TRBV6-5,TRBJ1-4,-,-,TGTGCCAGCAGTTACTCGCCACAGCGGTATAATGAAAAACTGTTTTTT,CASSYSPQRYNEKLFF
TRBV7-3,TRBJ1-1,few,-,TGTGCCAGCAGCTTATTAGGGGACACTGAAGCTTTCTTT,CASSLLGDTEAFF
TRBV29-1,TRBJ1-1,few,TRBD1,TGCAGTGAGAACGGACAGGCCGGAGGCACTGAAGCTTTCTTT,CSENGQAGGTEAFF
TRBV11-3,TRBJ1-6,few,-,TGTGCCAGCAGCCGTAGGAGTCCGACAGGCCAGAATTCACCCCTCCACTTT,CASSRRSPTGQNSPLHF
TRBV19,TRBJ2-7,-,-,TGTGCCAGTAGCAGACAGTTATCCTACGAGCAGTACTTC,CASSRQLSYEQYF
TRBV4-1,TRBJ1-3,-,-,TGCGCCAGCAGCCTTGGGGTTCCTGCCTCTGGAAACACCATATATTTT,CASSLGVPASGNTIYF
TRBV24-1,TRBJ2-1,-,TRBD1,TGTGCCACCAGTGATTTCCGACAGGGACGGAATGAGCAGTTCTTC,CATSDFRQGRNEQFF
TRBV6-1,TRBJ2-7,-,-,TGTGCCAGCAGTGAAATACGAGACTTCTCCTACGAGCAGTACTTC,CASSEIRDFSYEQYF
TRBV12-3/TRBV12-4,TRBJ1-1,-,-,TGTGCCAGCAGTTTAATGCAGAACACTGAAGCTTTCTTT,CASSLMQNTEAFF
TRBV12-5,TRBJ1-2,-,TRBD1,TGTGCTAGTGGTCCATCAAACACGGGACAGGATAACTATGGCTACACCTTC,CASGPSNTGQDNYGYTF
TRBV19,TRBJ1-2,few,-,TGTGCCAGTAGAAGTCCGGGGGAAGGCTATGGCTACACCTTC,CASRSPGEGYGYTF
TRBV4-2,TRBJ2-5,-,TRBD2,TGTGCCAGCAGCCAAGTCGCACTAGCGGGGACCGGAGAGACCCAGTACTTC,CASSQVALAGTGETQYF
TRBV7-9,TRBJ1-2,-,TRBD1,TGTGCCAGCAGCTCCGACAGGGGGAGGTCGGGCACCTTC,CASSSDRGRSGTF
TRBV3-1,TRBJ2-7,-,TRBD1,TGTGCCAGCAGCCAAGGCTGGACAGGGCGGTACGAGCAGTACTTC,CASSQGWTGRYEQYF